Presented here are 19 T cell receptor beta chains from one specimen sequenced in a study of early T cells in non-severe SARS-CoV-2 infection. Each CDR3 protein gets one entry after TCRdb re-called the 5' RACE reads with MiXCR. Of some 77,000 distinct CDR3 sequences in the sample, approximately 12% were seen once. Sequencing was performed on whole blood, taken at baseline. These receptors came from an adult who was a healthcare worker with PCR-confirmed SARS-CoV-2 infection or an uninfected control (not recorded which). The donor label of this sample is uncertain.

This clonotype has just a few counts. V is TRBV10-3 and J is TRBJ1-1; 8 bases map to TRBD1. J gave up 6 bases and V 0 bases, and 3 bases lay outside the gene matches. Germline lookup yields CDR1 ENHRY and CDR2 SYGVKD. The CDR3 loop spans 14 amino acids. CDR3 sequence reads: CAISESQGAAEAFF. CDR3 bases: TGTGCCATCAGTGAGTCCCAGGGGGCGGCTGAAGCTTTCTTT.

V usage is TRBV7-9 and J usage is TRBJ2-7; no clear D gene. V was pared by 5 bases and J by 0 bases, with 14 bases between. The CDR3 spans 15 residues. Germline V gene data show CDR1 as SEHNR and CDR2 as FQNEAQ (reference sequence). The CDR3 protein is CASSHHQSSSYEQYF. DNA for the CDR3: TGTGCCAGCAGCCACCATCAGAGCAGCTCCTACGAGCAGTACTTC.

This clonotype was observed at least ten times. J is TRBJ2-2 and V is TRBV9, with TRBD2 matching 10 bases. V gave up 0 bases and J gave up 4 bases; unmatched junction bases: 3. Germline CDR1 and CDR2: SGDLS and YYNGEE. The CDR3 sequence is 16 residues long. DNA for the CDR3: TGTGCCAGCAGCGTAGCGAGCGGGAGGGCCACCGGGGAGCTGTTTTTT. It specifies CASSVASGRATGELFF.

This chain connects TRBV29-1 to TRBJ2-1; TRBD2 matches at 10 bases. After removal of 3 bases from V and 3 bases from J, the junction contained 5 bases not matched to a gene. Germline V gene lookup returns CDR1 SQVTM and CDR2 ANQGSEA. This CDR3 is built from 15 residues. The CDR3 nucleotides read TGCAGCGTTGATGGACTAGCGGTCAACTACAATGAGCAGTTCTTC. Translation: CSVDGLAVNYNEQFF.

The chain recombines TRBV3-1 with TRBJ2-1; TRBD2 agrees at 9 bases. The germline CDR1 and CDR2 sequences are LGHDT and YNNKEL (reference sequence). This CDR3 has 14 residues. The junction had 8 bases not matched to a gene; V was cut back by 4 bases and J by 10 bases. CDR3: CASSLPGLAPEQFF. CDR3 coding DNA: TGTGCCAGCAGCCTCCCGGGACTAGCTCCCGAGCAGTTCTTC.

Only a few counts were recorded for this clonotype. This chain uses TRBV6-1 with TRBJ2-5; D is unclear. Trimming took off 4 bases at V and 2 bases at J, with 17 bases between the two ends. CDR3 length: 16 amino acids. The germline CDR1 and CDR2 sequences are MNHNS and SASEGT. In DNA form, the CDR3 reads TGTGCCAGCAGTGGCTTAGCCGGAGTAATGCAAGAGACCCAGTACTTC. It yields the protein CASSGLAGVMQETQYF.

The CDR3 coding sequence is TGTGCCAGCAGCCCCTCAGGGGGCGGTAATTCACCCCTCCACTTT. It encodes CASSPSGGGNSPLHF. This rearrangement joins TRBV9 to TRBJ1-6; TRBD1 matches 8 bases. Germline loops: CDR1 SGDLS, CDR2 YYNGEE. V was pared by 4 bases and J by 6 bases, with 6 bases of the junction left unmatched. The CDR3 extends over 15 amino acids.

This clonotype was counted at least ten times. This chain joins TRBV6-1 and TRBJ2-2, with D perhaps matching TRBD2 (5 bases). Trimming left V 1 base short and J 6 bases short, with 18 bases between. The length of the CDR3 is 17 residues. The germline V gene has CDR1 MNHNS and CDR2 SASEGT. CDR3: CASSEGVLRAVPGELFF. The CDR3 nucleotides are TGTGCCAGCAGTGAAGGCGTCTTGAGGGCGGTCCCCGGGGAGCTGTTTTTT.

CDR3 sequence: CASSPGQNYGYTF. The DNA for the CDR3 is TGTGCCAGCAGCCCAGGACAGAACTATGGCTACACCTTC. The chain recombines TRBV5-6 with TRBJ1-2; D might be TRBD1 (6 bases). CDR1 is SGHDT, CDR2 YYEEEE, per germline. With 4 bases removed from V and 2 bases from J, the gap between germline ends came to 9 bases. CDR3 length equals 13 residues.

This clonotype was counted between two and nine times. The chain is built from TRBV7-3 and TRBJ2-5; D might be TRBD1 (6 bases). Germline V gene lookup returns CDR1 SGHTA and CDR2 FQGTGA. Trimming pared 4 bases from V and 4 bases from J, leaving 13 bases between. There are 14 residues in the CDR3. CDR3 DNA: TGTGCCAGCAGCTCAATGGGGGCTGGAGAGACCCAGTACTTC. This codes for CASSSMGAGETQYF.

This clonotype has a count of ten or more. The rearrangement links TRBV12-3 or TRBV12-4 to TRBJ2-2; TRBD1 or TRBD2 may be the D gene (5 bases each). The germline V and J ends were trimmed by 3 bases and 6 bases, with 8 bases remaining between them. The CDR3 totals 13 residues. DNA of the CDR3: TGTGCCAGCAGTTTGGGGGTCGCCGGGGAGCTGTTTTTT. This gives the protein CASSLGVAGELFF.

This clonotype was recorded at least ten times. The gene calls are TRBV9 and TRBJ2-1, with 8 bases fitting TRBD2. J gave up 0 bases and V 1 base, and 9 bases lay outside the gene matches. The CDR3 contains 18 residues. CDR1 is SGDLS and CDR2 is YYNGEE in the germline V gene. CDR3 bases: TGTGCCAGCAGCGTAAAGGTTTTTAGCGGGAACTCCTACAATGAGCAGTTCTTC. It translates to CASSVKVFSGNSYNEQFF.

The chain couples TRBV6-2 or TRBV6-3 to TRBJ1-5; D call uncertain. Between the trimmed V and J ends, which lost 7 bases and 4 bases, there was a span of 14 bases. The germline V gene has CDR1 MNHEY and CDR2 SVGEGT. There are 14 residues in the CDR3. In DNA, the CDR3 is TGTGCCAGCACCCTTCAACAGCGGAATCAGCCCCAGCATTTT. As protein: CASTLQQRNQPQHF.

CDR3 DNA: TGCGCCAGCAGCCAACACGTTTTTGGGGCTGAGGGCTACACCTTC. It yields the protein CASSQHVFGAEGYTF. The rearrangement joins TRBV4-3 to TRBJ1-2, with D perhaps TRBD1 (5 bases). Trimming removed 2 bases at V and 8 bases at J, with 18 bases between. The V gene's germline CDR1 is LGHNA and CDR2 YSLEER. This CDR3 is built from 15 residues.

A few counts support this clonotype. This rearrangement joins TRBV10-3 to TRBJ2-7, with D possibly TRBD2 on 5 matching bases. Germline CDR1 and CDR2: ENHRY and SYGVKD. Trimming took off 0 bases at V and 4 bases at J, with 13 bases between the two ends. This CDR3 comprises 15 residues. CDR3 residues: CAISESLIATYEQYF. CDR3 nucleotides: TGTGCCATCAGTGAGTCGCTAATAGCGACTTACGAGCAGTACTTC.

V is TRBV7-8 and J is TRBJ2-7; no clear D gene. Germline V gene lookup returns CDR1 SGHVS and CDR2 FQNEAQ. CDR3 length: 13 amino acids. Trimming stripped 5 bases from V and 4 bases from J, with 12 bases between. In nucleotides, the CDR3 is TGTGCCAGCAGCCTCGCTGAGGTTTACGAGCAGTACTTC. It codes for CASSLAEVYEQYF.

The CDR3 sequence: CASRANRSYNEQFF. CDR3 coding DNA: TGTGCCAGCAGGGCGAACAGGTCCTACAATGAGCAGTTCTTC. This chain uses TRBV12-3 or TRBV12-4 with TRBJ2-1, with D perhaps matching TRBD1 (5 bases). This CDR3 region has 14 residues. Trimming took off 6 bases at V and 1 base at J, with 10 bases between the two ends.

The gene calls are TRBV5-1 and TRBJ2-2; D tentatively fits TRBD1 or TRBD2 (5 bases each). V lost 4 bases, J lost 5 bases, and 9 bases lay in between. The CDR3 totals 13 residues. Germline lookup yields CDR1 SGHRS and CDR2 YFSETQ. The CDR3 spells CASSRDVTGELFF. CDR3 nucleotide sequence: TGCGCCAGCAGCCGGGACGTTACCGGGGAGCTGTTTTTT.

This clonotype was counted between two and nine times. The chain is built from TRBV29-1 and TRBJ1-1, with a possible D match to TRBD1 (6 bases). Germline V CDR1 and CDR2: SQVTM, ANQGSEA. The CDR3 length is 18 residues. V shed 3 bases and J shed 6 bases, with 29 bases lying between them. This CDR3 reads CSVDPVAGALRLSAEAFF. The CDR3 bases are TGCAGCGTTGATCCGGTAGCAGGGGCGTTAAGGCTTTCCGCTGAAGCTTTCTTT. The full variable domain, completed using reference TRBV29-1 and TRBJ1-1, is SAVISQKPSRDICQRGTSLTIQCQVDSQVTMMFWYRQQPGQSLTLIATANQGSEATYESGFVIDKFPISRPNLTFSTLTVSNMSPEDSSIYLCSVDPVAGALRLSAEAFFGQGTRLTVV.